This is a list of T cell receptor beta chains from one sample in a study of beta chain features in type 1 diabetes. Some clones are missing from TCRdb's copy, which holds only in-frame ones; the method was immunoSEQ multiplex PCR. The sample gives about 340,000 clones, roughly 13% of which show up once; about 0.016% is in the top ten. The sequenced sample was naive CD4+ T cells from blood. All receptors derive from a woman in her late teens or twenties with type 1 diabetes. Each CDR3 is given with its conserved first and last residue. The D gene is left open where the match is weak. Size tells how often a clone was seen (once, few, many) or the class of an expanded clone, and some rows leave it out.

d_call	v_call	j_call	clone_size	cdr3_nt	cdr3_aa
NA	TRBV7-9	TRBJ2-1	NA	TGTGCCAGCAGCTTAGTTGGAGGAGGGGCAGGGGAGCAGTTCTTC	CASSLVGGGAGEQFF
NA	TRBV7-2	TRBJ2-5	once	TGTGCCAGCAGCTTAAGGTCGGCGGGACCAGAGACCCAGTACTTC	CASSLRSAGPETQYF
TRBD1	TRBV18	TRBJ2-7	NA	TGTGCCAGCTCCCCAAGGACAGGGGCCGACGAGCAGTACTTC	CASSPRTGADEQYF
TRBD2	TRBV30	TRBJ2-2	few	TGTGCCTGGAGGCTAGCGGGTAACACCGGGGAGCTGTTTTTT	CAWRLAGNTGELFF
TRBD1	TRBV7-9	TRBJ1-4	few	TGTGCCAGCAGCCGGGACAGGGGGGATGAAAAACTGTTTTTT	CASSRDRGDEKLFF
NA	TRBV7-2	TRBJ1-2	NA	TGTGCCAGCAGGTTATGGGCCGCTAACTATGGCTACACCTTC	CASRLWAANYGYTF
TRBD2	TRBV11-2	TRBJ2-1	few	TGTGCCAGCAGCTTACTAGCGGGAGGGCGGGAGAAGTTCTTC	CASSLLAGGREKFF
NA	TRBV10-3	TRBJ2-1	NA	TGTGCCATCAGTGAGTCGGGCCCCAATGAGCAGTTCTTC	CAISESGPNEQFF
NA	TRBV28	TRBJ2-4	few	TGTGCCAGCAGCCGAATAGATATTCAGTACTTC	CASSRIDIQYF
NA	TRBV28	TRBJ1-1	NA	TGTGCCAGCAGTCAGGACAGGAACACTGAAGCTTTCTTT	CASSQDRNTEAFF
NA	TRBV5-4	TRBJ2-3	NA	TGTGCCAGCAGGAGACAGGGCACAGATACGCAGTATTTT	CASRRQGTDTQYF
TRBD2	TRBV15	TRBJ2-1	few	TGTGCCACCAGCAGTGCCTCGGGACTAGCGGCCAACAATGAGCAGTTCTTC	CATSSASGLAANNEQFF
NA	TRBV11-2	TRBJ2-1	few	TGTGCCAGCACCCTCGATGCAGGCGGGCCGTACAATGAGCAGTTCTTC	CASTLDAGGPYNEQFF
NA	TRBV7-2	TRBJ2-1	NA	TGTGCCAGCAGCCGTGCCGGGGTGAATGAGCAGTTCTTC	CASSRAGVNEQFF
TRBD1	TRBV18	TRBJ1-5	few	TGTGCCAGCTCACCCACAGGGGCTTATAGCAATCAGCCCCAGCATTTT	CASSPTGAYSNQPQHF
NA	TRBV28	TRBJ1-2	NA	TGTGCCAGCAGTTCCCCAGGGACAACAAGGAATAACTATGGCTACACCTTC	CASSSPGTTRNNYGYTF
NA	TRBV7-2	TRBJ2-1	NA	TGTGCCAGCAGCGCCCATACAGGGCGGGCAGAAAGTGAGTTCTTC	CASSAHTGRAESEFF